Below, 23 T cell receptor beta chains from the same sample are listed, as sequenced in a study of identical twins' blood T cells. One entry per CDR3 protein results from TCRdb running MiXCR on the 5' RACE reads. The sample contains roughly 340,000 distinct CDR3 sequences, 25% to 35% of which appear only once. Sequencing was performed on PBMCs. The receptors derive from a woman aged 18 to 55 in good health.

The sample holds a few counts of this clonotype. V gene TRBV7-2 combines with J gene TRBJ1-5, with D possibly TRBD1 on 5 matching bases. The CDR3 is 13 amino acids. CDR1 and CDR2 from the germline V gene are SGHTA and FQGNSA. Between the trimmed V and J ends, which lost 3 bases and 5 bases, there was a span of 8 bases. CDR3 in amino acids: CASSFRVDQPQHF. The DNA of the CDR3 is TGTGCCAGCAGCTTCAGGGTGGATCAGCCCCAGCATTTT.

The chain recombines TRBV11-2 with TRBJ2-7; TRBD1 matches 8 bases. There are 14 residues in the CDR3. Germline trimming cut 3 bases from V and 1 base from J; bases unmatched to any gene: 2. Germline V gene sequence: CDR1 SGHAT, CDR2 FQNNGV. Here the CDR3 DNA reads TGTGCCAGCAGCTTCCGGGACAGGTCCTACGAGCAGTACTTC. Its protein is CASSFRDRSYEQYF.

As for this clonotype: One end of the junction is discordant with germline, which a read error may explain. The chain links TRBV5-1 to TRBJ2-1; D remains ambiguous. The CDR3 consists of 10 residues. CDR1 is SGHRS and CDR2 is YFSETQ in the germline V gene. The CDR3 loop reads CASSSDDQFF. As DNA, the CDR3 is TGCGCCAGCAGTTCAGATGATCAGTTCTTC.

The chain links TRBV5-1 to TRBJ1-1; weak D call: TRBD1 (6 bases). Trimming shortened V by 0 bases and J by 10 bases, and 19 bases separated the two germline ends. Germline V gene lookup returns CDR1 SGHRS and CDR2 YFSETQ. This CDR3 spans 15 amino acids. In nucleotides, the CDR3 is TGCGCCAGCAGCTTGGCGACAGGTCCCCTAGTGCCAGCTTTCTTT. This encodes CASSLATGPLVPAFF.

The V call is TRBV27, the J call TRBJ2-7; 12 bases agree with TRBD2. CDR1 MNHEY and CDR2 SMNVEV come from the germline V gene (reference sequence). V lost 4 bases, J lost 1 base, and 2 bases stayed unmatched. There are 15 residues in the CDR3. The CDR3 here is CASSSTSGGSYEQYF. DNA of the CDR3: TGTGCCAGCAGTTCGACTAGCGGGGGATCCTACGAGCAGTACTTC.

V gene TRBV28 combines with J gene TRBJ1-1; TRBD1 is a possible D gene (5 bases). The germline V gene encodes CDR1 MDHEN and CDR2 SYDVKM. This CDR3 has 15 residues. Trimming removed 5 bases at V and 0 bases at J, with 13 bases between. The chain's CDR3 is CASSEPGRLNTEAFF. As DNA, the CDR3 is TGTGCCAGCAGTGAACCGGGACGGCTGAACACTGAAGCTTTCTTT. Full variable domain (outside the CDR3, taken from reference TRBV28 and TRBJ1-1): DVKVTQSSRYLVKRTGEKVFLECVQDMDHENMFWYRQDPGLGLRLIYFSYDVKMKEKGDIPEGYSVSREKKERFSLILESASTNQTSMYLCASSEPGRLNTEAFFGQGTRLTVV.

This clonotype was seen only a few times. The chain recombines TRBV10-3 with TRBJ2-3; perhaps TRBD1 as D (6 bases). Germline assignment: CDR1 ENHRY and CDR2 SYGVKD. There are 14 residues in the CDR3. Trimming cost V 5 bases and J 6 bases, with 15 bases left between them. The CDR3: CAISKMTGGDTQYF. CDR3 bases: TGTGCCATCAGTAAAATGACAGGCGGGGATACGCAGTATTTT.

Only a few counts were recorded for this clonotype. The J gene is TRBJ1-2, the V gene TRBV25-1, with D hard to call. Germline V gene sequence: CDR1 MGHDK, CDR2 SYGVNS. Between the trimmed V and J ends, which lost 4 bases and 4 bases, there was a span of 7 bases. The CDR3 is 12 amino acids. The CDR3: CASSAPFYGYTF. The DNA of the CDR3 is TGTGCCAGCAGTGCACCCTTCTATGGCTACACCTTC.

This chain links TRBV11-2 with TRBJ2-7; possible D gene TRBD2, 6 bases. The CDR3 sequence is 13 residues long. V lost 7 bases to trimming and J lost 5 bases, with 15 bases between them. The germline V gene encodes CDR1 SGHAT and CDR2 FQNNGV. The CDR3 DNA reads TGTGCCAGCAACTCCGGGACTCCTCACGAGCAGTACTTC. Amino acid sequence: CASNSGTPHEQYF.

The chain links TRBV14 to TRBJ2-1; D possibly corresponds to TRBD2 (6 bases). The CDR3 is 14 amino acids. The ends were cut back, 6 bases at V and 4 bases at J, with 13 bases in the middle. The V gene's germline CDR1 is SGHDN and CDR2 FVKESK. This CDR3 is CASSAASVYNEQFF. CDR3 coding DNA: TGTGCCAGCAGTGCCGCTAGCGTGTACAATGAGCAGTTCTTC. The full variable domain, rest sourced from reference TRBV14 and TRBJ2-1, is EAGVTQFPSHSVIEKGQTVTLRCDPISGHDNLYWYRRVMGKEIKFLLHFVKESKQDESGMPNNRFLAERTGGTYSTLKVQPAELEDSGVYFCASSAASVYNEQFFGPGTRLTVL.

This clonotype was seen more than once but under ten times. The CDR3 reads CASSLGGTGGKNTEAFF. In DNA form, the CDR3 reads TGCGCCAGCAGCTTGGGGGGGACAGGGGGCAAGAACACTGAAGCTTTCTTT. This chain connects TRBV5-1 to TRBJ1-1; 12 bases are shared with TRBD1. J gave up 1 base and V 0 bases, and 4 bases lay outside the gene matches. CDR1 and CDR2 (germline): SGHRS, YFSETQ. This CDR3 is 17 amino acids long.

This clonotype was seen a handful of times. This chain links TRBV2 with TRBJ2-3; 9 bases agree with TRBD2. J was trimmed by 9 bases and V by 6 bases; bases with no gene match: 10. Germline V gives CDR1 SNHLY, CDR2 FYNNEI. The CDR3 covers 14 residues. The CDR3 protein is CASSSLAGTSTQYF. The CDR3 DNA reads TGTGCCAGCAGCTCCCTGGCCGGGACTAGCACGCAGTATTTT.

The rearrangement uses TRBV5-5 and TRBJ1-1; no clear D. Deletions cut 4 bases from V and 1 base from J, with 14 bases between. Germline V gene lookup returns CDR1 SGHKS and CDR2 YYEKEE (reference sequence). The CDR3 consists of 15 residues. The CDR3 coding sequence is TGTGCCAGCAGCGGAGCCCCTACAGAGAACACTGAAGCTTTCTTT. The encoded protein is CASSGAPTENTEAFF.

This clonotype was detected many times. The chain links TRBV21-1 to TRBJ1-5; the table's D call, TRBD1, has no DNA check behind it. TRBV21-1 corresponds to a pseudogene. The CDR3 totals 13 residues. CDR3: CASSGTGFQPQHF. In nucleotides, the CDR3 is TGTGCCAGCTCCGGGACAGGGTTTCAGCCCCAGCATTTT.

V and J are TRBV5-1 and TRBJ2-5; 7 bases map to TRBD1. The CDR3 extends over 14 amino acids. Germline trimming cut 0 bases from V and 4 bases from J; bases unmatched to any gene: 3. The germline gives CDR1 SGHRS, CDR2 YFSETQ. CDR3 residues: CASSLVRQGETQYF. The CDR3 nucleotides read TGCGCCAGCAGCTTGGTGAGACAGGGAGAGACCCAGTACTTC.

The rearrangement joins TRBV5-6 to TRBJ1-1; possible D gene TRBD1, 5 bases. Trimming took off 4 bases at V and 0 bases at J, with 13 bases between the two ends. There are 15 residues in the CDR3. Germline CDR1 and CDR2: SGHDT and YYEEEE. CDR3 amino acids: CASSLRGMLNTEAFF. CDR3 sequence (DNA): TGTGCCAGCAGCCTTCGGGGGATGTTGAACACTGAAGCTTTCTTT.

This clonotype occurred a few times. V usage is TRBV2 and J usage is TRBJ1-2; D uncertain. V dropped 10 bases and J dropped 6 bases, with 15 bases sitting between them. Germline CDR1 is SNHLY and CDR2 is FYNNEI. The CDR3 runs to 12 residues. The CDR3 is CANTRERDGYTF. DNA for the CDR3: TGTGCCAACACCCGGGAAAGGGATGGCTACACCTTC.

A remark on this clonotype: One base away lies a much larger clone, so this may be a sequencing read error. The chain couples TRBV20-1 to TRBJ2-1; 8 positions match TRBD2. This CDR3 comprises 14 residues. Germline values: CDR1 DFQATT, CDR2 SNEGSKA (reference sequence). The CDR3 DNA reads TGCAGTTCTAGAGGAGGAACTAGCGGCAATGAGCAGTTCTTC. Protein: CSSRGGTSGNEQFF.

The chain's CDR3 is CASSQEDPGELFF. As DNA, the CDR3 is TGCGCCAGCAGCCAAGAAGATCCCGGGGAGCTGTTTTTT. The rearrangement uses TRBV4-3 and TRBJ2-2; D is ambiguous. Germline V gene lookup returns CDR1 LGHNA and CDR2 YSLEER. This CDR3 region has 13 residues. Between the trimmed V and J ends, which lost 0 bases and 6 bases, there was a span of 5 bases.

In the case of this clonotype: Since the CDR3 does not end with the conserved phenylalanine or tryptophan, this likely comes from a read error. The chain combines TRBV9 with TRBJ2-5; weak D call: TRBD2 (5 bases). V was pared by 3 bases and J by 2 bases, with 11 bases between. The CDR3 is made up of 14 amino acids. Germline V gives CDR1 SGDLS, CDR2 YYNGEE. In DNA, the CDR3 is TGTGCCAGCAGCGCCACCTGGGAGCAAGAGACCCAGTACTCC. Amino acids: CASSATWEQETQYS.

This clonotype was seen only a few times. The V and J genes are TRBV20-1 and TRBJ2-7, with a weak D call TRBD1 (6 bases). Germline V CDR1 and CDR2: DFQATT, SNEGSKA (reference sequence). V gave up 1 base and J gave up 3 bases, with 19 bases separating them. This CDR3 is 16 amino acids long. DNA for the CDR3: TGCAGTGCTAGAGGTGCTACCGGGACACCCGACTACGAGCAGTACTTC. Its protein product is CSARGATGTPDYEQYF.

This clonotype was seen a handful of times. The rearrangement links TRBV5-1 to TRBJ2-1; D unresolved. V gave up 1 base and J gave up 0 bases, with 5 bases separating them. Germline V gene data show CDR1 as SGHRS and CDR2 as YFSETQ. The CDR3 length is 14 residues. This chain's CDR3 is CASSLSNSYNEQFF. The CDR3 nucleotides are TGCGCCAGCAGCTTGAGTAACTCCTACAATGAGCAGTTCTTC.

V and J are TRBV20-1 and TRBJ1-1; D remains unclear. V lost 6 bases and J 1 base, leaving 12 bases between the germline ends. Germline CDR1 DFQATT, CDR2 SNEGSKA (reference sequence). The CDR3 contains 13 residues. CDR3 nucleotide sequence: TGCAGTGCCCGGTTAAGGGAGAACACTGAAGCTTTCTTT. As protein: CSARLRENTEAFF.